This T cell receptor beta chain derives from a study of cytomegalovirus exposure and HLA in healthy donors. Study results and caveats: TCR beta sequences reportedly predicted most subjects' HLA-A and HLA-B alleles accurately.

Healthy donors of bone marrow made up the group. Of note for this clone: The antigen is unknown.

The PCR made use of 60 Vbeta and 13 Jbeta primers. Some clones are missing from TCRdb's copy, which holds only in-frame ones; the method was immunoSEQ multiplex PCR. Of 140,000 to 150,000 clones listed, around 84% are singletons. Germline V gives CDR1 MNHEY, CDR2 SMNVEV (reference sequence). The CDR3 spans 14 residues. V lost 3 bases, J lost 4 bases, and 10 bases lay in between. The chain uses TRBV27 and TRBJ2-1; no firm D call. Sequencing was carried out using PBMCs. The TCR originated in a man aged 35 to 55 in good health and CMV-seropositive. CDR3 protein: CASSLQARYNEQFF. DNA for the CDR3: TGTGCCAGCAGTTTGCAGGCCAGATACAATGAGCAGTTCTTC.